This entry lists 24 T cell receptor beta chains sequenced from one sample in a study of shared clonotypes between healthy human individuals. Data came from immunoSEQ multiplex PCR; TCRdb stores just in-frame clones and leaves some out. The profile covers about 120,000 clones, with about 63% appearing a single time and roughly 24% taken by the ten largest. The source material was memory CD8+ T cells sorted from blood. As for subset: CD45RO+ cells pooled with CCR7-negative TemRA cells. The receptor source for this set is a woman in her twenties or thirties in good health.

CDR3 sequence: CASSVMTGTGANVLTF. As DNA, the CDR3 is TGTGCCAGCAGTGTCATGACAGGGACTGGGGCCAACGTCCTGACTTTC. The rearrangement uses TRBV27 and TRBJ2-6, with TRBD1 identical over 7 bases. V was pared by 5 bases and J by 2 bases, with 6 bases of the junction left unmatched. This CDR3 is built from 16 residues. Germline V gives CDR1 MNHEY, CDR2 SMNVEV (reference sequence).

J is TRBJ2-7 and V is TRBV5-1, with a weak D call TRBD1 (6 bases). The CDR3 sequence is 13 residues long. Germline V gene lookup returns CDR1 SGHRS and CDR2 YFSETQ. The V end lost 2 bases, the J end lost 3 bases, and 9 bases lay between the germline ends. The CDR3 loop reads CASSLGQSYEQYF. DNA of the CDR3: TGCGCCAGCAGCTTAGGACAGAGCTACGAGCAGTACTTC.

The chain employs TRBV4-1 and TRBJ1-3, with 7 bases lining up with TRBD1. Germline V gene data show CDR1 as MGHRA and CDR2 as YSYEKL. This CDR3 is built from 18 residues. Trimming removed 0 bases from V and 4 bases from J; junction bases left unmatched: 12. The CDR3 region has the DNA TGCGCCAGCAGCCAAGATATGGCAGGGGGTTTTATGGGAAACACCATATATTTT. It is translated as CASSQDMAGGFMGNTIYF.

The V gene is TRBV27, the J gene TRBJ1-2; the D gene is possibly TRBD1 (5 bases). The germline V gene has CDR1 MNHEY and CDR2 SMNVEV (reference sequence). The CDR3 is 14 amino acids. V lost 9 bases to trimming and J lost 8 bases, with 22 bases between them. CDR3 bases: TGTGCCAGTATCTTCAGGGAAGTCGTTGGCGGCTACACCTTC. The encoded protein is CASIFREVVGGYTF.

This clone was seen once. Other DNA sequences in this sample translate to the same CDR3. The chain is built from TRBV7-9 and TRBJ2-1; 7 bases are shared with TRBD2. The CDR3 loop spans 16 amino acids. Germline trimming cut 5 bases from V and 4 bases from J; bases unmatched to any gene: 11. Germline CDR1 SEHNR, CDR2 FQNEAQ (reference sequence). The CDR3 is CASSPRGGSIYNEQFF. For the CDR3, the DNA is TGTGCCAGCAGCCCTCGAGGCGGGAGCATTTACAATGAGCAGTTCTTC.

The chain employs TRBV28 and TRBJ2-3, with D possibly matching TRBD2 (6 bases). There are 15 residues in the CDR3. Germline V gene data show CDR1 as MDHEN and CDR2 as SYDVKM. V dropped 5 bases and J dropped 2 bases, with 14 bases sitting between them. The CDR3 is CASSGGTTHTDTQYF. In DNA form, the CDR3 reads TGTGCCAGCAGTGGGGGGACGACACACACAGATACGCAGTATTTT.

The chain couples TRBV7-2 to TRBJ2-5, with D tentatively TRBD1 or TRBD2 (5 bases each). The J call is doubtful: the DNA matches TRBJ2-7 better. CDR3 length equals 14 residues. CDR1 is SGHTA and CDR2 is FQGNSA in the germline V gene. The CDR3 here is CASSYYRNEGEQYF. The CDR3 DNA sequence: TGTGCCAGCAGCTACTACAGGAATGAGGGCGAGCAGTACTTC.

The V call is TRBV6-5, the J call TRBJ2-7, with D hard to call. Germline V gene data show CDR1 as MNHEY and CDR2 as SVGAGI. This CDR3 is 15 amino acids long. The V end was cut by 2 bases, the J end by 2 bases, with 13 bases between. The CDR3 reads CASSYRAAPTYEQYF. The DNA of the CDR3 is TGTGCCAGCAGTTACAGGGCAGCCCCTACCTACGAGCAGTACTTC.

The V gene is TRBV25-1, the J gene TRBJ1-1; TRBD1 might be the D (5 bases). CDR1 is MGHDK and CDR2 is SYGVNS in the germline V gene. Trimming pared 2 bases from V and 8 bases from J, leaving 15 bases between. The length of the CDR3 is 14 residues. CDR3 DNA sequence: TGTGCCAGCAGTGAAGGGGTGGGGAGACAGGAAGCTTTCTTT. Translated: CASSEGVGRQEAFF.

The J gene is TRBJ2-7, the V gene TRBV10-2, with D tentatively TRBD2 (6 bases). Trimming cost V 7 bases and J 0 bases, with 7 bases left between them. The germline gives CDR1 WSHSY, CDR2 SAAADI. This CDR3 is 12 amino acids long. As DNA, the CDR3 is TGCGCCAGCACAGCGGGCTCCTACGAGCAGTACTTC. Translation: CASTAGSYEQYF.

The V gene is TRBV7-9, the J gene TRBJ2-1; 9 nucleotides line up with TRBD2. Germline CDR1 and CDR2: SEHNR and FQNEAQ (reference sequence). The V and J ends lost 10 bases and 7 bases, in that order; junction bases with no gene match: 14. The CDR3 spans 15 residues. The CDR3 DNA follows: TGTGCCACCCGGGGGGCTAGCGGGAATGGTAATGAGCAGTTCTTC. Translation gives CATRGASGNGNEQFF.

This clone was observed once. The V and J genes are TRBV30 and TRBJ2-3, with D possibly matching TRBD2 (5 bases). Trimming stripped 5 bases from V and 3 bases from J, with 15 bases between. The CDR3 has 14 residues. CDR1 and CDR2 (germline): GTSNPN, SVGIG (reference sequence). The CDR3, as DNA: TGTGCCTGGGGTTCTCTAGCTTGGACAGATACGCAGTATTTT. Translating gives CAWGSLAWTDTQYF.

CDR3 sequence reads: CASTTGYEQYF. CDR3 nucleotide sequence: TGCGCCAGCACGACGGGTTACGAGCAGTACTTC. V gene TRBV5-1 combines with J gene TRBJ2-7; D uncertain. V was trimmed by 6 bases and J by 4 bases, leaving 8 bases between them. The CDR3 runs to 11 residues. CDR1 is SGHRS, CDR2 YFSETQ, per germline.

The J gene is TRBJ2-3, the V gene TRBV15; perhaps TRBD2 as D (6 bases). Deletions cut 8 bases from V and 0 bases from J, with 15 bases between. The CDR3 has 15 amino acids. CDR1 is LNHNV and CDR2 is YYDKDF in the germline V gene (reference sequence). CDR3 coding DNA: TGTGCCACCCGGCGGGCGGGGTATAGCACAGATACGCAGTATTTT. It yields the protein CATRRAGYSTDTQYF.

This clone was seen at least ten times. The rearrangement joins TRBV28 to TRBJ2-7; D might be TRBD1 (6 bases). From germline, CDR1 is MDHEN and CDR2 SYDVKM. The CDR3 spans 18 residues. Deletions cut 10 bases from V and 6 bases from J, with 34 bases between. Here the CDR3 DNA reads TGTGCCACCCGAACCGCCGATCTATTTGAGTCAGGGGATAGCGAGCAGTACTTC. It translates to CATRTADLFESGDSEQYF.

This clone was picked up a small number of times. V is TRBV20-1 and J is TRBJ1-1; 7 bases match TRBD1. Germline CDR1 reads DFQATT; CDR2 reads SNEGSKA (reference sequence). The CDR3 is 11 residues long. The trim removed 5 bases at V and 5 bases at J, leaving 2 bases unmatched. CDR3 bases: TGCAGTGCTGGACAGGAGACTGAAGCTTTCTTT. Translated, it gives CSAGQETEAFF.

The chain combines TRBV2 with TRBJ2-1; D gene ambiguous. There are 14 residues in the CDR3. The germline gives CDR1 SNHLY, CDR2 FYNNEI. V dropped 6 bases and J dropped 8 bases, with 17 bases sitting between them. This chain's CDR3 is CASSHTYLRDEQFF. In nucleotides, the CDR3 is TGTGCCAGCAGCCATACCTACCTTCGGGATGAGCAGTTCTTC.

The chain recombines TRBV21-1 with TRBJ2-5. TRBV21-1 is deemed a pseudogene. The CDR3 has 16 residues. The CDR3 DNA follows: TGTGCCAGCAGTGGGGAATTAGCTACACTCTCTGAGACCCAGTACTTC. Its protein product is CASSGELATLSETQYF.

The chain links TRBV15 to TRBJ2-3; D might be TRBD2 (6 bases). The CDR3 is 16 residues long. CDR1 and CDR2 (germline): LNHNV, YYDKDF (reference sequence). Trimming took off 1 base at V and 1 base at J, with 12 bases between the two ends. The CDR3 coding sequence is TGTGCCACCAGCAGAGCTCCGGGAGAGGGCACAGATACGCAGTATTTT. Translated: CATSRAPGEGTDTQYF.

This chain links TRBV29-1 with TRBJ2-1; D is uncertain. V lost 0 bases and J lost 3, with 9 bases in between. The CDR3 totals 14 residues. Germline-derived CDR1 and CDR2 are SQVTM and ANQGSEA. CDR3 DNA sequence: TGCAGCGTTGAAGAGGGTACCTACTACAATGAGCAGTTCTTC. This encodes CSVEEGTYYNEQFF.

This chain connects TRBV10-3 to TRBJ1-5; perhaps TRBD1 as D (5 bases). The V and J ends lost 1 base and 7 bases respectively, with 11 bases between them. CDR1 is ENHRY, CDR2 SYGVKD, per germline. The CDR3 has 14 residues. CDR3 sequence: CAISEFQGAQPQHF. CDR3 DNA: TGTGCCATCAGTGAGTTCCAGGGAGCCCAGCCCCAGCATTTT.

Note on this clone: Mismatch with germline at one junction end may stem from a read error. The genes are TRBV5-1 and TRBJ2-7; D ambiguous. Germline V gene sequence: CDR1 SGHRS, CDR2 YFSETQ. The CDR3 is made up of 11 amino acids. The CDR3 sequence is CASSLGVELYF. As DNA, the CDR3 is TGCGCCAGCAGCTTGGGGGTTGAGCTGTACTTC.

The J gene is TRBJ1-2, the V gene TRBV5-6; D remains unclear. The CDR3 is 15 residues long. The V and J ends lost 0 bases and 8 bases respectively, with 17 bases between them. Germline CDR1 is SGHDT and CDR2 is YYEEEE. This CDR3 reads CASSLVGYGTNGYTF. The CDR3 bases are TGTGCCAGCAGCTTGGTAGGGTACGGTACTAACGGCTACACCTTC. Based on the CDR3 plus reference TRBV5-6 and TRBJ1-2, the full variable domain is DAGVTQSPTHLIKTRGQQVTLRCSPKSGHDTVSWYQQALGQGPQFIFQYYEEEERQRGNFPDRFSGHQFPNYSSELNVNALLLGDSALYLCASSLVGYGTNGYTFGSGTRLTVV.

Only a few counts were recorded for this clone. The rearrangement joins TRBV9 to TRBJ2-7; D perhaps matches TRBD1 (6 bases). CDR1 is SGDLS, CDR2 YYNGEE, per germline. The V end was cut by 0 bases, the J end by 7 bases, with 14 bases between. The CDR3 length is 14 residues. The CDR3 region has the DNA TGTGCCAGCAGCGTAGGAGGGGGACGGGAAGAGCAGTACTTC. Translated: CASSVGGGREEQYF.